This TCR beta chain was profiled in a study of early T cells in non-severe SARS-CoV-2 infection. On the study more broadly: With bulk RNA from unsorted whole blood as input, sequencing yielded unpaired chains. Study outcomes and limitations: Private and CD4 specificities were missed by VDJdb matching, which favored anti-spike CD8 responses.

The TCR library protocol attached unique molecular identifiers to the individual cDNA molecules. TCRdb fed the 5' RACE reads into MiXCR, producing one record per CDR3 protein. This sample has about 67,000 distinct CDR3 sequences, with 10% found just once. This CDR3 comprises 11 residues. The V gene lost 6 bases and the J gene lost 8 bases, with 8 bases spanning the gap. CDR1 is LGHDT and CDR2 is YNNKEL in the germline V gene (reference sequence). A note on this clonotype: Its antigen is not identified.

The gene calls are TRBV3-1 and TRBJ2-1; D remains unclear. The starting material was whole blood, obtained at baseline. The receptor was derived from an adult who was a healthcare worker with PCR-confirmed SARS-CoV-2 infection or an uninfected control (not recorded which). The CDR3 here is CASSHSHEQFF. The CDR3 nucleotides are TGTGCCAGCAGTCATAGCCATGAGCAGTTCTTC.